One sample yielded the 14 T cell receptor beta chains listed below, sequenced in a study of T-cell memory formation after mild COVID-19. TCRdb re-derived calls from the 5' RACE reads in MiXCR, one entry per CDR3 protein. The table shows a few hundred thousand distinct CDR3 sequences, with 28% occurring only once. Material: PBMCs or a T cell subset sorted from them (not recorded which). Source of these receptors: an adult woman who had mild COVID-19 (a few samples of this study predate the infection). Cell type and time point are not known.

This clonotype was seen only a few times. The genes are TRBV5-6 and TRBJ2-7; 7 bases are shared with TRBD1. The V gene's germline CDR1 is SGHDT and CDR2 YYEEEE. The CDR3 consists of 15 residues. V was pared by 5 bases and J by 4 bases, with 12 bases of the junction left unmatched. The CDR3 nucleotides read TGTGCCAGCAGTCCAACCGGGACAGCTAATTACGAGCAGTACTTC. It specifies CASSPTGTANYEQYF.

This clonotype has more than one count but fewer than ten. The chain joins TRBV29-1 to TRBJ2-1; the D is unclear. The V and J ends lost 5 bases and 6 bases respectively, with 8 bases between them. The CDR3 is 11 residues long. From germline, CDR1 is SQVTM and CDR2 ANQGSEA. The CDR3 loop is CSVLKSNEQFF. CDR3 nucleotide sequence: TGCAGCGTTCTTAAGTCCAATGAGCAGTTCTTC.

The chain links TRBV20-1 to TRBJ2-3; perhaps TRBD1 as D (5 bases). CDR1 and CDR2 from the germline V gene are DFQATT and SNEGSKA (reference sequence). Trimming shortened V by 0 bases and J by 0 bases, and 7 bases separated the two germline ends. CDR3 length: 14 amino acids. CDR3 protein: CSARDGASTDTQYF. As DNA, the CDR3 is TGCAGTGCTAGAGATGGGGCTAGCACAGATACGCAGTATTTT.

This clonotype was detected a few times. The rearrangement uses TRBV6-5 and TRBJ1-2, with D uncertain. CDR3 length equals 16 residues. The germline gives CDR1 MNHEY, CDR2 SVGAGI. The V gene lost 0 bases and the J gene lost 0 bases, with 11 bases spanning the gap. The CDR3 protein is CASSYSINVPNYGYTF. The CDR3 DNA reads TGTGCCAGCAGTTACTCGATAAACGTCCCTAACTATGGCTACACCTTC.

The chain links TRBV4-2 to TRBJ1-6; D might be TRBD1 (6 bases). The ends were cut back, 4 bases at V and 6 bases at J, with 13 bases in the middle. The CDR3 loop spans 15 amino acids. In germline, CDR1 is LGHNA, CDR2 YNFKEQ. CDR3 in amino acids: CASSPRGSLNSPLHF. In DNA form, the CDR3 reads TGTGCCAGCAGCCCTAGGGGGTCGCTTAATTCACCCCTCCACTTT.

The V gene is TRBV10-3, the J gene TRBJ2-7; TRBD1 aligns across 9 bases. CDR3 length: 14 amino acids. The trim removed 10 bases at V and 3 bases at J, leaving 10 bases unmatched. From germline, CDR1 is ENHRY and CDR2 SYGVKD. The CDR3 nucleotides read TGTGCCACTGACCCCGGGACAGGGAACTACGAGCAGTACTTC. This encodes CATDPGTGNYEQYF.

The chain employs TRBV7-9 and TRBJ2-3; perhaps TRBD1 as D (6 bases). This CDR3 comprises 16 residues. Germline CDR1 is SEHNR and CDR2 is FQNEAQ (reference sequence). Trimming removed 5 bases at V and 3 bases at J, with 18 bases between. The CDR3 coding sequence is TGTGCCAGCAGCCCCGGTGGGGGCAGTTGGACAGATACGCAGTATTTT. Its translation: CASSPGGGSWTDTQYF.

This clonotype was detected once. This chain links TRBV24-1 with TRBJ2-4; no reliable D call. V was clipped by 7 bases and J by 6 bases, with 9 bases between them. This CDR3 contains 12 residues. Germline V lookup: CDR1 KGHDR, CDR2 SFDVKD. The CDR3 bases are TGTGCCACCAGCGGTTCGGGAAACATTCAGTACTTC. The encoded protein is CATSGSGNIQYF.

V is TRBV6-9 and J is TRBJ2-6; D uncertain. V was clipped by 2 bases and J by 0 bases, with 5 bases between them. CDR3 length equals 15 residues. Germline CDR1 MNHGY, CDR2 SVAAGI. The CDR3 DNA reads as TGTGCCAGCAGTTATCTGGACTCTGGGGCCAACGTCCTGACTTTC. Its translation: CASSYLDSGANVLTF.

Only a few counts were recorded for this clonotype. The chain joins TRBV11-2 to TRBJ1-1; D is possibly TRBD1 (5 bases). V was clipped by 4 bases and J by 4 bases, with 16 bases between them. The germline V gene has CDR1 SGHAT and CDR2 FQNNGV. This CDR3 comprises 15 residues. The CDR3 sequence is CASSSLQGRTTEAFF. CDR3 sequence (DNA): TGTGCCAGCAGCTCCCTGCAGGGCCGGACCACTGAAGCTTTCTTT.

V usage is TRBV6-2 or TRBV6-3 and J usage is TRBJ1-4; 9 nucleotides agree with TRBD1. The CDR3 extends over 12 amino acids. Germline V gene lookup returns CDR1 MNHEY and CDR2 SVGEGT. V dropped 2 bases and J dropped 14; count of bases not matched to a gene: 3. The DNA for the CDR3 is TGTGCCAGCAGTTACCGGACAGGGGTGCTGTTTTTT. Its protein is CASSYRTGVLFF.

In this sample, this clonotype turned up a few times. The CDR3 bases are TGCGCCAGCAGCTTGTTCCACAACAGCCCCTACGAGCAGTACTTC. It translates to CASSLFHNSPYEQYF. The V and J genes are TRBV5-1 and TRBJ2-7, with unresolved D. Looked up from germline, CDR1 is SGHRS and CDR2 is YFSETQ. The CDR3 is 15 amino acids. V lost 1 base and J 2 bases, leaving 13 bases between the germline ends.

This clonotype was counted a few times. This chain links TRBV20-1 with TRBJ2-7; 7 nucleotides match TRBD1. Germline CDR1 reads DFQATT; CDR2 reads SNEGSKA (reference sequence). This CDR3 is 14 amino acids long. V lost 4 bases, J lost 1 base, and 7 bases stayed unmatched. CDR3 region: CSAIGWGQSYEQYF. The DNA of the CDR3 is TGCAGTGCTATTGGGTGGGGACAGTCCTACGAGCAGTACTTC.

This clonotype was found a few times. The chain uses TRBV6-1 and TRBJ2-7; 10 positions match TRBD2. This CDR3 has 16 residues. In germline, CDR1 is MNHNS, CDR2 SASEGT. V lost 4 bases and J lost 4; bases outside the gene matches: 10. DNA of the CDR3: TGTGCCAGCAGTGGAGGAAGGCTAGCGGGGGCTTACGAGCAGTACTTC. It specifies CASSGGRLAGAYEQYF.